Sequencing of this TCR beta chain was carried out in a study of blood T cell repertoires in COVID-19. Background on the study: T cells, B-cell-depleted T cells, or PBMCs provided the cDNA or gDNA that served as material.

Per the germline V gene, CDR1 is SGHRS and CDR2 is YFSETQ. The length of the CDR3 is 15 residues. Between the trimmed V and J ends, which lost 0 bases and 4 bases, there was a span of 11 bases. Concerning this clone itself: Other nucleotide sequences from this sample produce the same CDR3.

In the authors' methods: Cell counts per sample came from amplifying reference gene primers. The data were produced by immunoSEQ multiplex PCR, yet TCRdb's version contains in-frame clones alone and is incomplete. V, J and clone size are taken as reported in that table, and D and trimming were inferred from the DNA itself. The table lists more than 90,000 clones, 81% of them singletons, with 4.1% in the top ten. The source is a man between 60 and 70 years old with acute or convalescent COVID-19. The chain recombines TRBV5-1 with TRBJ1-3, with D tentatively TRBD1 (5 bases). Material: peripheral blood. The CDR3 DNA reads TGCGCCAGCAGCTTGGGGCAGGGAGGCGGAAACACCATATATTTT. Amino acids: CASSLGQGGGNTIYF.